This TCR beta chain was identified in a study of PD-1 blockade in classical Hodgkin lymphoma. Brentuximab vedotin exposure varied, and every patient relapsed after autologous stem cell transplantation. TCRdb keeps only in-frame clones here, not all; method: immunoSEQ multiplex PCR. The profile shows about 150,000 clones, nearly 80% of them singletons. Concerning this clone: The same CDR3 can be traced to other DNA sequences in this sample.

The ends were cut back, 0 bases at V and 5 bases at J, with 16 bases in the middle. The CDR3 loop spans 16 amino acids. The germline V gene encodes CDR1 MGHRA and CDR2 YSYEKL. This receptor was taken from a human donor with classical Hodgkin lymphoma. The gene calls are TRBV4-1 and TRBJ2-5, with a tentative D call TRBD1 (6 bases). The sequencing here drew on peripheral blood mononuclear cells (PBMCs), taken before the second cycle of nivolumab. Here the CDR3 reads CASSQDFWQGKETQYF. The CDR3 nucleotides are TGCGCCAGCAGCCAAGATTTTTGGCAGGGGAAGGAGACCCAGTACTTC.